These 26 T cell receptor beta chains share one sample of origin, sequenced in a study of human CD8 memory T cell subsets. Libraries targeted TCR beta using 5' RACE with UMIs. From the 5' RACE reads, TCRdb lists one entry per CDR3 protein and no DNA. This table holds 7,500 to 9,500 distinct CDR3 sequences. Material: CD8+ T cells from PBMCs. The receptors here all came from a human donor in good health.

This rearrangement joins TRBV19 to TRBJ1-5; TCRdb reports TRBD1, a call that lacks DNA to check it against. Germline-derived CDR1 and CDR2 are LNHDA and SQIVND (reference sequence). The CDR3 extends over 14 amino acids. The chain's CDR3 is CASSLGTGTQPQHF.

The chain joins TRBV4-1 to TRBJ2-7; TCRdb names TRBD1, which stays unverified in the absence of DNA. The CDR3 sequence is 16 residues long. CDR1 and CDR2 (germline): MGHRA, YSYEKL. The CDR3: CASSQGGGESSYEQYF.

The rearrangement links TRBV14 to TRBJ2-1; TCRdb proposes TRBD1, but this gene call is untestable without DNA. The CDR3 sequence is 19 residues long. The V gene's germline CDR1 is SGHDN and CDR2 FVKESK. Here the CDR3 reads CASSQDYLFAGQGWNEQFF. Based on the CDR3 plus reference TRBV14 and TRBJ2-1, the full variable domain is EAGVTQFPSHSVIEKGQTVTLRCDPISGHDNLYWYRRVMGKEIKFLLHFVKESKQDESGMPNNRFLAERTGGTYSTLKVQPAELEDSGVYFCASSQDYLFAGQGWNEQFFGPGTRLTVL.

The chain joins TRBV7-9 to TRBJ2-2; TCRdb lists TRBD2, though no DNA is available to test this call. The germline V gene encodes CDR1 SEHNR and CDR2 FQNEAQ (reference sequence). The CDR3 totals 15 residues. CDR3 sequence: CASRMRDPNTGELFF.

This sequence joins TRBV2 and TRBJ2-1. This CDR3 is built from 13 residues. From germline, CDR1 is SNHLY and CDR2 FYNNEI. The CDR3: CASNLLIFDEQFF. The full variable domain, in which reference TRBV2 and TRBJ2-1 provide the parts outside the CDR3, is EPEVTQTPSHQVTQMGQEVILRCVPISNHLYFYWYRQILGQKVEFLVSFYNNEISEKSEIFDDQFSVERPDGSNFTLKIRSTKLEDSAMYFCASNLLIFDEQFFGPGTRLTVL.

CDR3 sequence reads: CASSTSYEQYF. The chain employs TRBV5-1 and TRBJ2-7. The CDR3 has 11 residues. Germline lookup yields CDR1 SGHRS and CDR2 YFSETQ.

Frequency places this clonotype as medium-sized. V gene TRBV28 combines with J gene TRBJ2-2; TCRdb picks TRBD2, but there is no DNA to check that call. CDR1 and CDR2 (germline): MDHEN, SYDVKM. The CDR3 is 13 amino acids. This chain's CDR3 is CASSKLATGELFF.

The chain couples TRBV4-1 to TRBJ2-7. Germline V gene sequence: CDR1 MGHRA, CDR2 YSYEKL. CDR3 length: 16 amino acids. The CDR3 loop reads CASSQESSILSYEQYF.

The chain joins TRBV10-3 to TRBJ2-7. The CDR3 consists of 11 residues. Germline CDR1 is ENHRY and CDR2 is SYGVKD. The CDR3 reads CAISDPYEQYF.

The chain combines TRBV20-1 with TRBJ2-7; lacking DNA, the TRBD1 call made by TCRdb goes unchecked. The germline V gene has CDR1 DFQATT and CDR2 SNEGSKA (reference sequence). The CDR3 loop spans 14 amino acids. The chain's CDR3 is CSPAPSGETYEQYF.

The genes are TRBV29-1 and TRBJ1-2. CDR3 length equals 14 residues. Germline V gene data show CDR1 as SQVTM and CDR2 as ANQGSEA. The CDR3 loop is CSAPHPARNYGYTF.

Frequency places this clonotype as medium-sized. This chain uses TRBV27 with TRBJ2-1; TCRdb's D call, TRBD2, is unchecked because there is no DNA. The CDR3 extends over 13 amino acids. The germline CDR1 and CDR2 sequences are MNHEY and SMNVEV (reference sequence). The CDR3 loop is CASSTGLDSVQFF.

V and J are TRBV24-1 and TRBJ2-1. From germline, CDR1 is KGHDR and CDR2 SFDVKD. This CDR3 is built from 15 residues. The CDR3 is CATSDRPLGMNEQFF.

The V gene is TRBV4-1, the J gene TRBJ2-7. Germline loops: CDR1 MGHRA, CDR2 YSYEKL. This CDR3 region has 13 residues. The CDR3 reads CASSQRSSYEQYF.

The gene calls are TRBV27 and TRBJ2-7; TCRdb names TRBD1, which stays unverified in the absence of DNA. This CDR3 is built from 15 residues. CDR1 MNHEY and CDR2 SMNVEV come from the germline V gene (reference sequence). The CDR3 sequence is CASSTTGMVPGEQYF.

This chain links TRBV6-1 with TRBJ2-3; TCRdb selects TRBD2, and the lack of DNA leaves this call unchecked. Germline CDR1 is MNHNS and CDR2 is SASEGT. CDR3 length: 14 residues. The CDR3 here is CASSASSNTDTQYF.

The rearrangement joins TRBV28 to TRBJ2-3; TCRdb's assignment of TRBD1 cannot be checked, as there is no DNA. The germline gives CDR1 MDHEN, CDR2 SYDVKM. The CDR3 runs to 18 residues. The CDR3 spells CASSLKPRTGVWADTQYF.

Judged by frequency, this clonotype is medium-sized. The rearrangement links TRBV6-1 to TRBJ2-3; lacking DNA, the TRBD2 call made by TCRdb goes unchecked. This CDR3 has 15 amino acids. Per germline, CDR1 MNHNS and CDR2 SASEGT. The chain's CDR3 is CASRPSDLDTDTQYF.

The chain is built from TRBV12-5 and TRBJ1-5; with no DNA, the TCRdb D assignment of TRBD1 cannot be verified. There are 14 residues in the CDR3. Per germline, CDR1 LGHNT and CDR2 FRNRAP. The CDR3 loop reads CASGLPGSNQPQHF.

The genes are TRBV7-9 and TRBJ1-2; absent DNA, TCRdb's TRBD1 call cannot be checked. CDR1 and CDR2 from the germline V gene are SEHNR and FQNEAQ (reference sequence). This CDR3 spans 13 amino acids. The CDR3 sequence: CASSPPRIYGYTF.

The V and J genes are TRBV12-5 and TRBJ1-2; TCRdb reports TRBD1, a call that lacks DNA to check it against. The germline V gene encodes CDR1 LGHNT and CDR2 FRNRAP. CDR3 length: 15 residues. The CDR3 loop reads CASGLTSTGIYGYTF.

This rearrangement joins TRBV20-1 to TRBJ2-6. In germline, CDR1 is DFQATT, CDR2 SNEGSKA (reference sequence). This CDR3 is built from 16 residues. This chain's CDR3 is CSARDRQSSGANVLTF.

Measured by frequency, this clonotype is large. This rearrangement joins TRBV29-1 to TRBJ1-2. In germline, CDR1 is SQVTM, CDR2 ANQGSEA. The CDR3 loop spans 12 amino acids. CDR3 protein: CSVESGNEGYTF.

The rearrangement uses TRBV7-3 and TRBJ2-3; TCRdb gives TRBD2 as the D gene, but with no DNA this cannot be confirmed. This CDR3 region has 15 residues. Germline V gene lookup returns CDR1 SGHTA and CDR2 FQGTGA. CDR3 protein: CASSRTSGPTDTQYF.

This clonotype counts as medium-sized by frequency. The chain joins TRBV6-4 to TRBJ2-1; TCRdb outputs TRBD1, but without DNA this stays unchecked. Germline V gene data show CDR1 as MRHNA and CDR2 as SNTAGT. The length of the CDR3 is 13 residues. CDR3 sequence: CASSDYQGNEQFF.

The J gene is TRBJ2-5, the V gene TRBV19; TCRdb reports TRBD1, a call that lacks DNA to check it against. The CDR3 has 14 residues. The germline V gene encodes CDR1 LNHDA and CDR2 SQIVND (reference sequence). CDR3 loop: CASSIRTRQETQYF.